One and the same sample provided the 9 T cell receptor beta chains below, sequenced in a study of blood T cell repertoires in COVID-19 (dated by TCRdb to 2020 to 2022). Library preparation was by the immunoSEQ multiplex PCR assay. TCRdb mirrors the immuneACCESS table, restricted to in-frame sequences. Some clones are absent from its copies; in checked studies, under half trace to an unresolved V gene, and the reason for the others is unknown. Across this sample there are around 250,000 clones, with about 91% seen only once. The biggest ten clones account for roughly 1.2% of the sample. Sequenced input: PBMCs or T cells enriched from blood (not recorded which). Every receptor here comes from a human donor in a cohort exposed to, infected with or recovered from COVID-19 (not recorded which). The donor label of this sample is uncertain.

This clone was seen once. J is TRBJ1-1 and V is TRBV24-1; 7 nucleotides match TRBD1. The CDR3 runs 13 residues. The trim removed 10 bases at V and 1 base at J, leaving 5 bases unmatched. Germline V gene sequence: CDR1 KGHDR, CDR2 SFDVKD. CDR3 sequence reads: CATGTATNTEAFF. DNA for the CDR3: TGTGCCACGGGGACAGCCACGAACACTGAAGCTTTCTTT.

The rearrangement links TRBV7-8 to TRBJ2-3; 11 bases agree with TRBD2. The CDR3 runs 19 residues. V lost 0 bases and J lost 0; bases outside the gene matches: 8. CDR1 is SGHVS and CDR2 is FQNEAQ in the germline V gene. CDR3 nucleotide sequence: TGTGCCAGCAGCTTAGCCGACTCCGGGACTAGCGGTAGCACAGATACGCAGTATTTT. Its protein product is CASSLADSGTSGSTDTQYF.

This rearrangement joins TRBV20-1 to TRBJ1-1; tentative D call: TRBD1 (5 bases). The CDR3 totals 13 residues. Germline V gene lookup returns CDR1 DFQATT and CDR2 SNEGSKA (reference sequence). V was cut by 3 bases and J by 3 bases, with 11 bases left in between. CDR3 sequence: CSASRGRYTEAFF. CDR3 DNA sequence: TGCAGTGCTAGTCGGGGGAGGTACACTGAAGCTTTCTTT.

The V and J genes are TRBV19 and TRBJ1-2; 7 positions match TRBD1. J lost 4 bases, V lost 1 base, and 9 bases had no gene match. Looked up from germline, CDR1 is LNHDA and CDR2 is SQIVND (reference sequence). The CDR3 totals 16 residues. The CDR3 is CASSIVLGGEAYGYTF. In DNA, the CDR3 is TGTGCCAGTAGTATAGTGCTAGGGGGCGAAGCCTATGGCTACACCTTC. The entire variable domain, with the rest obtained from reference TRBV19 and TRBJ1-2, is as follows: DGGITQSPKYLFRKEGQNVTLSCEQNLNHDAMYWYRQDPGQGLRLIYYSQIVNDFQKGDIAEGYSVSREKKESFPLTVTSAQKNPTAFYLCASSIVLGGEAYGYTFGSGTRLTVV.

This chain joins TRBV12-5 and TRBJ2-7; TRBD1 matches 9 bases. V lost 1 base, J lost 2 bases, and 3 bases stayed unmatched. CDR3 length: 15 residues. Germline assignment: CDR1 LGHNT and CDR2 FRNRAP. CDR3 sequence (DNA): TGTGCTAGTGGTTTGGCCCGGACAGGGGCCTACGAGCAGTACTTC. Translation: CASGLARTGAYEQYF.

This clone has just a few counts. CDR3 sequence: CASSRHLMAGDYEQYF. The CDR3 nucleotides read TGTGCCAGCAGCAGGCATCTTATGGCAGGGGACTACGAGCAGTACTTC. The chain couples TRBV21-1 to TRBJ2-7; the DNA was not used to check the table's D call, TRBD1. TRBV21-1 is reported as a pseudogene. CDR3 length: 16 amino acids.

The chain couples TRBV7-6 to TRBJ2-7, with 9 bases identical to TRBD1. Germline lookup yields CDR1 SGHVS and CDR2 FNYEAQ. The CDR3 is made up of 13 amino acids. J was trimmed by 7 bases and V by 5 bases; bases with no gene match: 6. Written as DNA, the CDR3 is TGTGCCAGCAGCCGCGGGACAGGGAGGGAGCAGTACTTC. Its protein is CASSRGTGREQYF.

In this sample, this clone turned up once. V usage is TRBV28 and J usage is TRBJ2-5; 7 nucleotides agree with TRBD1. V shed 2 bases and J 5 bases; nucleotides not matched to a gene: 11. CDR3 length: 16 residues. Per the germline V gene, CDR1 is MDHEN and CDR2 is SYDVKM. CDR3: CASSLRGLRGWETQYF. The CDR3 nucleotides are TGTGCCAGCAGTTTAAGGGGGCTAAGGGGGTGGGAGACCCAGTACTTC.

V gene TRBV30 combines with J gene TRBJ1-2; TRBD1 is a possible D gene (5 bases). CDR1 and CDR2 from the germline V gene are GTSNPN and SVGIG (reference sequence). Trimming cost V 0 bases and J 8 bases, with 13 bases left between them. This CDR3 has 13 residues. The CDR3 DNA reads as TGTGCCTGGAGTGTACTTGGGGCGGAGGGCTACACCTTC. It yields the protein CAWSVLGAEGYTF.